This T cell receptor (beta chain) derives from a study of cytomegalovirus exposure and HLA in healthy donors (dated by TCRdb to about 2017). Context from the whole study: An earlier analysis of approximately 640 of the donors reported approximately 290 Gb of sequence data and more than 90 million unique TCR beta sequences from about 200 million T cells. To predict cytomegalovirus infection status, the study brought together high-throughput TCR immunosequencing, statistical association of individual TCRs with disease status, and machine learning. Among around 400 genotyped donors of the cohort, an average of roughly 240,000 unique TCR beta nucleotide sequences were sequenced per donor, around 20% of them non-productive. Among the approximately 420 genotyped donors, under 90% belonged to the genetic ancestry cluster associated with self-reported Caucasian donors. A separate validation cohort of about 110 different subjects was used in addition to the 666-subject first cohort. Genome-wide SNP genotypes for about 65% of the 666 donors were used in a later genetic analysis, which treated that subset as a discovery cohort. Every repertoire in the discovery cohort had been generated on one and the same sequencing platform. Because of strong linkage in the cohort, roughly five DR-DQ haplotypes were treated as single units for association and clustering. The later analysis used no new phenotypic data to find candidate immune exposures, relying instead on TCR beta sequences and their occurrence across donors. The study aimed to test whether cataloging public T cell receptors could reveal signatures of past pathogen exposure. Approximately 300 gigabases of sequencing data and 78 million or so unique TCR sequences were included in an early release covering roughly 600 HLA-typed donors. The study used immunosequencing to profile the T cell repertoires of 670 or so subjects and linked those repertoires to cytomegalovirus serostatus. Class I and class II HLA loci were covered by the typing at four-digit resolution. A later analysis re-examined previously published TCR beta repertoires from roughly 650 donors and added high-resolution HLA genotyping to investigate patterns of TCR occurrence. The number of donors typed differed by locus, with roughly 629-640 for A, B, C, DRB1 and DQB1, 522 for DQA1, approximately 580 for DPA1, and around 450 for DPB1. To decide whether each TCR beta V gene segment behaved as functional or pseudogenic, an earlier analysis of nearly 600 of the donors relied on high-throughput TCR beta sequencing. Donor age, sex, ethnicity and CMV serostatus were compiled alongside the repertoire data. What the work shows at the level of the full study, not this receptor alone: Sequencing depth was assumed to be roughly uniform across donors in the presence/absence analyses, though that assumption may not hold. Correlated functional status among segregating V segments might be attributable to linkage disequilibrium, but an unknown experimental factor could not be ruled out. Because counts were too low, around 18 rarely observed V segments, including chromosome 9 orphons, were left out of the earlier analysis of a few hundred of the donors. A few of the identified cytomegalovirus-associated TCR beta chains were confirmed in vitro to be specific for cytomegalovirus antigens. In this cohort, only TCR beta chains were sequenced, and detectable features were limited by the absence of alpha or paired-chain data. The authors suggested that the approach could potentially be generalized to other disease states and immunological phenotypes. A further reported finding was that TCR beta sequences accurately predicted the HLA-A and HLA-B alleles for most subjects in the first cohort. In a later analysis, HLA-associated TCR beta chains showed more clonal expansion and lower generation probabilities than non-associated chains that were equally common. HLA typing was unavailable for some donors at each locus, so association tests used only the typed subset. In an earlier analysis of under 600 of the donors, most TCR beta V segments were observed in productive rearrangements about 90% or about 30% of the time, broadly matching IMGT annotations. According to a later genetic analysis, donors in an Asian-associated ancestry cluster had fewer N-insertions in productive TCRs than the approximately 650-donor mean. At a false discovery rate of 0.05, a later analysis linked about 16,000 TCR beta sequences to specific HLA alleles. In both the original and validation cohorts, the classifier was reported to diagnose cytomegalovirus status with high specificity and sensitivity. A later analysis found that most CMV-associated TCR beta chains appeared HLA-restricted, with HLA associations seemingly driven largely by CMV exposure. A later analysis found that TCR association rates varied across HLA loci, with DRB1 alleles showing the most associated TCRs and HLA-C alleles the fewest. Some IMGT-functional V segments, including TRBV6-2 and TRBV6-3, could not be told apart with the 87-base-pair reads, so those segments were excluded. V-gene and J-gene trimming of TCR beta chains was associated with a missense DCLRE1C variant in a later genetic analysis, and the association was replicated in an independent cohort. Immune exposure information for the cohort was limited to CMV serostatus. The sequencing pipeline was judged likely to have produced a cluster of highly shared sequence variants as a technical artifact. The study listed 150 to 200 TCR beta chains as associated with cytomegalovirus. In a later analysis, several top co-occurrence clusters were reported to appear linked to parvovirus B19, influenza, CMV and Epstein-Barr virus. When HLA alleles, especially DR and DQ, strongly co-occurred, attributing TCR associations to individual alleles was difficult. Most TCR sequences were seen in very few donors, while some public TCRs were found in many individuals.

The cohort was made up of several hundred healthy bone marrow donors. At the time of sampling, all cohort members were nominally healthy, though unrecorded immune exposures were likely present. The donor tested CMV seronegative and was one of the 352 seronegative cohort members. Each donor provided a peripheral blood sample, and peripheral blood mononuclear cells were used for TCR beta sequencing. Genomic DNA extraction from the blood cell samples was performed with the Qiagen DNeasy Blood Extraction Kit. According to the germline V gene, CDR1 reads MGHRA and CDR2 reads YSYEKL. V loses 0 bases at its end and J loses 7 bases; junction bases beyond the gene matches: 8. The CDR3, from cysteine to phenylalanine, totals 15 residues. Just the 45-base CDR3 DNA is kept, in frame starting at base 1. Note on this clone: Its antigen is currently not known. No qualities accompany the bases; no much larger clone lies one base away.

Libraries came from the immunoSEQ multiplex PCR assay. The multiplex PCR relied on a mix of 60 forward primers for TCR Vbeta segments and 13 reverse primers for TCR Jbeta segments. The CDR3 region of rearranged TCR beta genes was amplified from genomic DNA by a multiplex PCR assay. The Illumina HiSeq System was used to sequence the amplified TCR beta libraries as 87-base-pair reads. The paper's data handling went like this. Across the 500 to 700 repertoires, a later analysis counted approximately 75 million unique TCR beta chains, 9.5 million to 13 million of which were shared by at least two donors. To remove PCR and sequencing errors, raw reads were error-corrected and collapsed into unique sequences using a nearest-neighbor algorithm that merged closely related sequences. To assign V, D and J gene segments, CDR3 sequences were aligned to IMGT reference sequences. For a sequence to be retained, a match of at least six nucleotides was required to both a V gene segment and a J gene segment. A rearrangement counted as productive if the CDR3 had no stop codons and remained in frame with V and J, and every other rearrangement counted as non-productive. CDR3 was defined according to IMGT convention as the region running from the second conserved V-encoded cysteine to the conserved J-encoded phenylalanine. The earlier analysis of a few hundred of the donors excluded sequences that lacked an unambiguous match to a single V gene segment. In an earlier analysis of 450 to 750 of the donors, a V segment was called functional when productive rearrangements were above 56.7%, and segregating when the standard deviation between donors exceeded 5%. A statistical classification framework was built for diagnosing cytomegalovirus status from the catalog of TCR beta chain sequences. In a later analysis, TCR nucleotide sequences were compared against IMGT/GENE-DB human TR gene sequences so that V and J genes could be assigned. A later analysis assigned CDR3 sequences and most-parsimonious VDJ recombination scenarios with the TCRdist pipeline. A later analysis defined each TCR beta chain by its CDR3 amino acid sequence plus V-gene family, and excluded reads lacking a unique V-gene family. In a later analysis, approximately 590 highly shared, low-generation-probability nucleotide sequences were removed to address suspected cross-contamination and a sequencing artifact. A later analysis calculated a clonal expansion index for each public chain from normalized within-repertoire ranks of inferred template counts. In a later analysis, generation probabilities were computed with a VDJ recombination model fitted to out-of-frame rearrangements, and the resulting probabilities were checked against IGoR. Hypergeometric tests were used in a later analysis to score TCR-TCR, TCR-HLA and TCR-CMV co-occurrence, with a repertoire-size bias correction applied to the TCR pairs. False discovery rates were estimated in a later analysis by permuting HLA or CMV assignments 20 times. In a later analysis, co-occurring TCRs were grouped using DBSCAN, and TCRdist sequence similarity was added for clustering within HLA-allele-positive subsets. Repertoires with fewer than 30,000 or more than 120,000 public chains were left out of co-occurrence clustering, as were about five repertoires with anomalous nucleotide sharing. This is the immuneACCESS table as TCRdb keeps it, with only in-frame sequences that have V and J called. A part of the clones is gone; compared with another copy, unresolved V genes explain less than half, and the rest is unexplained. V, J and clone size derive from that table, while D and trimming were established from the DNA sequence. The sample contains about 93,000 clones, 82% of them found a single time. 3% to 4% of the sample is held by the ten biggest clonotypes.

The TCR was taken from a man in his fifties or sixties in good health and CMV-seronegative. The chain employs TRBV4-1 and TRBJ2-7; 8 central bases correspond to TRBD1. The sequencing sample was made of PBMCs. The CDR3 amino acid sequence is: CASSQDGQGSGEQYF. The sequenced DNA: TGCGCCAGCAGCCAAGATGGACAGGGCTCGGGTGAGCAGTACTTC.